This T cell receptor (beta chain) was identified in a study of radiation and T cells in renal cell carcinoma. Noted time point: blood 4 weeks post-SBRT, at nephrectomy. Treatment of the sample: 15 Gy SBRT to primary tumor, nephrectomy 4 weeks later. Germline lookup yields CDR1 MNHEY and CDR2 SVGAGI. The CDR3 is made up of 13 amino acids. The V segment lost 6 bases and the J segment 4 bases; nucleotides outside the gene matches: 2. General study points: In blood, top tumor clones expanded by 2 weeks, shrinking by 4.

In its sample, this clone was seen a few times. Its antigen is as yet unknown. The method was immunoSEQ multiplex PCR; TCRdb's version includes in-frame clones alone and lacks a portion of them. The table includes around 140,000 clones, about 86% detected once. Sequenced here: blood, sampled from a patient whose treatment included radiotherapy and nephrectomy. The TCR comes from a woman aged 45 to 65 with renal cell carcinoma. The chain links TRBV6-5 to TRBJ1-4, with 7 bases identical to TRBD1. CDR3 sequence reads: CASSQGGNEKLFF. CDR3 nucleotides: TGTGCCAGCAGCCAGGGGGGTAATGAAAAACTGTTTTTT.